The following is a T cell receptor beta chain sequence with its context. The antigen it binds to is not known. Per-base qualities were not stored, and no clone one base away is much larger. The trial excluded patients who had a history of autoimmune disease or were on systemic immunosuppression. In every dose cohort, peripheral blood was drawn for TCR sequencing at baseline, cycle 4 day 1, and cycle 7 day 1. The samples were drawn from a first-in-human, open-label, multicenter phase I dose-escalation trial of ivuxolimab. Adults with locally advanced or metastatic melanoma, renal cell carcinoma, hepatocellular carcinoma or head and neck squamous cell carcinoma were enrolled in the trial. Before TCR sequencing, CD4+ T cells and CD8+ T cells from peripheral blood were sorted into separate populations. From a lookup of the germline V gene, CDR1 and CDR2 are MNHEY and SVGAGI. At the junction V is shortened by 11 bases and J by 3 bases, with 16 bases in between. From the cysteine up to the phenylalanine, the CDR3 has a length of 13 residues. Only the CDR3 region is kept as DNA, spanning 39 bases read in frame from base 1.

The source of the sample is a study of OX40 agonist ivuxolimab in advanced cancers. Notes on the research overall: Ivuxolimab, which targeted the costimulatory receptor OX40 (CD134), was an agonistic, fully human IgG2 monoclonal antibody. The purpose of peripheral TCRbeta sequencing was to test whether ivuxolimab changed TCR sequence diversity and led to clonal T-cell expansion. Of the approximately 50 dose-escalation patients, hepatocellular carcinoma was present in 19, melanoma in around 15, renal cell carcinoma in 9 and head and neck cancer in 9. Three dose-escalation patients achieved partial responses, one with hepatocellular carcinoma and two with cutaneous melanoma. The paper covers the monotherapy dose-escalation part of the phase I ivuxolimab trial, which included N = 52 patients. In the dose-escalation cohort, roughly four fifths of patients were male, and the mean age was around 60 years, with a range of roughly 20 to 80. Intravenous ivuxolimab was administered to patients every 2 weeks at six dose levels: 0.01, 0.1, 0.3, 1.5, 3 and 10 mg/kg. Prior anti-PD-1, anti-PD-L1 or anti-CTLA-4 therapy was permitted, and about two fifths of dose-escalation patients had received checkpoint inhibitors. General conclusions and limits of the study: In partial responders in the 0.1-3.0 mg/kg groups, normalized peripheral clonal expansion was found to be among the lowest, especially among CD8+ T cells. Low levels of normalized T-cell clonal expansion were also shown by some nonresponding patients. At doses of 0.1 to 3.0 mg/kg, clonal expansion of both CD4+ and CD8+ T cells in blood was seen between baseline and week 6. Antigen specificity was not determined for the clonally expanded peripheral T cells. After ivuxolimab, CD8+ T cells had more expanded clones than CD4+ T cells on average.

Genomic DNA was extracted from sorted cells for sequencing of the TCRbeta CDR3 region. The immunoSEQ Assay was used to sequence the TCRbeta CDR3 regions. In TCRdb, the immuneACCESS table is reduced to in-frame sequences with V and J assigned. These tables do not hold every clone; where another copy was compared, an unresolved V gene accounts for under half, and the others remain unexplained. In this sample the table shows 50,000 to 65,000 clones, over 80% of which occur a single time. Together, the top ten hold 12% of the sample. The chain employs TRBV6-5 and TRBJ1-2; the D gene lacks a confident call. This receptor was obtained from an adult with an advanced solid tumor such as melanoma, head and neck, liver or kidney cancer. The source material was CD4+ or CD8+ T cells sorted from blood, sampled in a trial of the OX40 agonist ivuxolimab. At the DNA level, the sequence is TGTGCCTCACGACGGGCGGACTACTATGGCTACACCTTC. This yields the protein CASRRADYYGYTF.